These 17 T cell receptor beta chains originate from one sample sequenced in a study of blood T cell repertoires in COVID-19. Sequencing used immunoSEQ multiplex PCR; TCRdb keeps in-frame clones, though not all of them. Of around 270,000 clones in the sample, approximately 85% were seen once. Source material: PBMCs or T cells enriched from blood (not recorded which). The receptor set was obtained from a woman aged 25 to 39 who had recovered from COVID-19.

The CDR3 DNA follows: TGTGCCAGCAGCTCGGGAGTAGCAACTAATGAAAAACTGTTTTTT. It codes for CASSSGVATNEKLFF. The chain combines TRBV5-5 with TRBJ1-4; D uncertain. Germline V gene lookup returns CDR1 SGHKS and CDR2 YYEKEE (reference sequence). Between the trimmed V and J ends, which lost 3 bases and 0 bases, there was a span of 9 bases. There are 15 residues in the CDR3.

V is TRBV19 and J is TRBJ2-4; 7 nucleotides agree with TRBD1. CDR3 length: 17 residues. V shed 5 bases and J 0 bases; nucleotides not matched to a gene: 10. Germline lookup yields CDR1 LNHDA and CDR2 SQIVND (reference sequence). The CDR3 is CASSPTGTALAKNIQYF. Here the CDR3 DNA reads TGTGCCAGTAGTCCCACGGGGACAGCGCTAGCCAAAAACATTCAGTACTTC.

This rearrangement joins TRBV20-1 to TRBJ1-5, with TRBD1 identical over 7 bases. This CDR3 contains 13 residues. CDR1 DFQATT and CDR2 SNEGSKA come from the germline V gene (reference sequence). The trim removed 3 bases at V and 4 bases at J, leaving 3 bases unmatched. In nucleotides, the CDR3 is TGCAGTGCTAGTGGGACAGCGAATCAGCCCCAGCATTTT. Amino acid sequence: CSASGTANQPQHF.

The chain employs TRBV18 and TRBJ1-2; 7 nucleotides align to TRBD1. Trimming took 2 bases from V and 8 from J; bases not matched to a gene: 2. This CDR3 is 12 amino acids long. Per the germline V gene, CDR1 is KGHSH and CDR2 is LQKENI. CDR3 sequence: CASSPTGDGYTF. The CDR3 DNA sequence: TGTGCCAGCTCACCAACAGGGGACGGCTACACCTTC.

This clone was seen once. This rearrangement joins TRBV28 to TRBJ2-7; weak D call: TRBD1 (6 bases). The germline V and J ends were trimmed by 4 bases and 10 bases, with 14 bases remaining between them. Per germline, CDR1 MDHEN and CDR2 SYDVKM. The CDR3 length is 12 residues. The CDR3 is CASSSSRQVQYF. The CDR3 DNA reads as TGTGCCAGCAGTTCCTCCCGACAGGTTCAGTACTTC.

The gene calls are TRBV6-4 and TRBJ1-5; D is uncertain. Trimming removed 2 bases at V and 0 bases at J, with 17 bases between. Germline loops: CDR1 MRHNA, CDR2 SNTAGT. CDR3 length: 18 residues. CDR3 DNA: TGTGCCAGCAGTGACCCCACGGTAAAGCCATATAGCAATCAGCCCCAGCATTTT. Translated, it gives CASSDPTVKPYSNQPQHF.

The V and J genes are TRBV29-1 and TRBJ1-5; D call uncertain. CDR3 size: 13 residues. The V and J ends lost 6 bases and 1 base respectively, with 10 bases between them. Germline V gene data show CDR1 as SQVTM and CDR2 as ANQGSEA. This CDR3 reads CSVLESSNQPQHF. In DNA form, the CDR3 reads TGCAGCGTACTGGAGTCGAGCAATCAGCCCCAGCATTTT. Drawing the rest from reference TRBV29-1 and TRBJ1-5, the complete variable domain is SAVISQKPSRDICQRGTSLTIQCQVDSQVTMMFWYRQQPGQSLTLIATANQGSEATYESGFVIDKFPISRPNLTFSTLTVSNMSPEDSSIYLCSVLESSNQPQHFGDGTRLSIL.

The chain couples TRBV5-8 to TRBJ2-1; 8 nucleotides align to TRBD1. With 6 bases clipped from V and 5 bases from J, the junction kept 16 bases outside the gene matches. The CDR3 is 17 residues long. Germline CDR1 and CDR2: SGHTS and YDEGEE. CDR3 sequence (DNA): TGTGCCAGCAAAACCGGACAGGGATGGGGCCAACACAATGAGCAGTTCTTC. Its translation is CASKTGQGWGQHNEQFF.

The chain links TRBV29-1 to TRBJ2-1; TRBD2 matches at 9 bases. This CDR3 contains 13 residues. In germline, CDR1 is SQVTM, CDR2 ANQGSEA. V lost 6 bases to trimming and J lost 9 bases; unmatched junction nucleotides: 9. The CDR3 nucleotides read TGCAGCGTCGGGCGGGGGGGCCGCGGTGAGCAGTTCTTC. It codes for CSVGRGGRGEQFF.

The gene calls are TRBV5-1 and TRBJ1-5; maybe TRBD1 (6 bases). The CDR3 extends over 15 amino acids. CDR1 and CDR2 from the germline V gene are SGHRS and YFSETQ. The germline V and J ends were trimmed by 4 bases and 3 bases, with 14 bases remaining between them. CDR3 amino acids: CASSPTGIFNQPQHF. For the CDR3, the DNA is TGCGCCAGCAGCCCAACAGGGATATTCAATCAGCCCCAGCATTTT. Variable domain in full (rest from reference TRBV5-1 and TRBJ1-5): KAGVTQTPRYLIKTRGQQVTLSCSPISGHRSVSWYQQTPGQGLQFLFEYFSETQRNKGNFPGRFSGRQFSNSRSEMNVSTLELGDSALYLCASSPTGIFNQPQHFGDGTRLSIL.

About this clone: It differs at one base from a far larger clone, so likely a read error. This sequence joins TRBV3-1 (or the pseudogene TRBV3-2) and TRBJ2-6; no reliable D call. Trimming took 3 bases from V and 2 from J, leaving 5 bases between them. The CDR3 runs 14 residues. Germline-derived CDR1 and CDR2 are LGHDT and YNNKEL (reference sequence). The CDR3 spells CASSQAAGANVLTF. Here the CDR3 DNA reads TGTGCCAGCAGCCAGGCGGCTGGGGCCAACGTCCTGACTTTC.

V usage is TRBV29-1 and J usage is TRBJ2-7, with 8 bases that match TRBD1. The CDR3 is made up of 13 amino acids. Losses at the gene ends were 6 bases for V and 0 bases for J; bases not matched to a gene: 4. Germline CDR1 SQVTM, CDR2 ANQGSEA. The CDR3 region has the DNA TGCAGCGTGACAGGGGTCAGCTCCTACGAGCAGTACTTC. Translated: CSVTGVSSYEQYF.

Remarks on this clone: At the DNA level, this CDR3 is encoded by other sequences in the same sample as well. The chain employs TRBV9 and TRBJ2-3, with TRBD2 matching 10 bases. The V gene's germline CDR1 is SGDLS and CDR2 YYNGEE. This CDR3 spans 15 amino acids. The V gene end was trimmed by 4 bases and the J gene end by 3 bases; junction bases not matched to a gene: 5. Here the CDR3 DNA reads TGTGCCAGCAGCCCTAGCGGGAGTTCTACAGATACGCAGTATTTT. Encoded protein: CASSPSGSSTDTQYF.

This chain uses TRBV30 with TRBJ2-2; weak D call: TRBD1 (6 bases). CDR1 and CDR2 from the germline V gene are GTSNPN and SVGIG (reference sequence). The germline V and J ends were trimmed by 6 bases and 2 bases, with 19 bases remaining between them. This CDR3 comprises 16 residues. CDR3 nucleotide sequence: TGTGCCTGTTCCGTAGGTGGGGGCGGAAACACCGGGGAGCTGTTTTTT. It specifies CACSVGGGGNTGELFF.

V gene TRBV2 combines with J gene TRBJ1-3; D not resolved. The CDR3 is made up of 15 amino acids. Germline CDR1 SNHLY, CDR2 FYNNEI. V lost 3 bases and J 0 bases, leaving 9 bases between the germline ends. CDR3 in DNA: TGTGCCAGCAGTGATGGCAGACACTCTGGAAACACCATATATTTT. This translates into CASSDGRHSGNTIYF. The whole variable domain, filled in from reference TRBV2 and TRBJ1-3, reads EPEVTQTPSHQVTQMGQEVILRCVPISNHLYFYWYRQILGQKVEFLVSFYNNEISEKSEIFDDQFSVERPDGSNFTLKIRSTKLEDSAMYFCASSDGRHSGNTIYFGEGSWLTVV.

This chain connects TRBV27 to TRBJ1-5; D unclear. Germline values: CDR1 MNHEY, CDR2 SMNVEV (reference sequence). The CDR3 loop spans 15 amino acids. V lost 5 bases, J lost 1 base, and 12 bases lay in between. The CDR3 nucleotides are TGTGCCAGCAGTCCAAACCGACAAAGCAATCAGCCCCAGCATTTT. It specifies CASSPNRQSNQPQHF.

V gene TRBV20-1 combines with J gene TRBJ2-2, with 8 positions matching TRBD2. Germline CDR1 DFQATT, CDR2 SNEGSKA (reference sequence). The CDR3 consists of 18 residues. V shed 3 bases and J 5 bases; nucleotides not matched to a gene: 17. DNA for the CDR3: TGCAGTGCTAGTCCCCCTCGGGGGGGGGCCGTACCGACCGGGGAGCTGTTTTTT. Translation gives CSASPPRGGAVPTGELFF.